This T cell receptor beta chain was obtained from a study of blood T cells in healthy people across ages. CDR1 is SNHLY, CDR2 FYNNEI, per germline. Deletions cut 5 bases from V and 5 bases from J, with 18 bases between. The CDR3 runs 15 residues. A second about 7 to 12 cycle PCR used barcoded and J-beta primers. Unique molecular identifiers of 12 random nucleotides labeled each cDNA. Each CDR3 protein is one row after TCRdb ran MiXCR on the 5' RACE reads. Among around 1,500,000 distinct CDR3 sequences listed, around 42% were seen once. The sequencing input was blood. The chain employs TRBV2 and TRBJ2-5, with D tentatively TRBD1 (6 bases). This receptor was obtained from a young woman in good health. CDR3 loop: CASSKITGMGETQYF. The CDR3, as DNA: TGTGCCAGCAGTAAAATAACAGGGATGGGGGAGACCCAGTACTTC.